The T cell receptor beta chain under discussion was sequenced for a study of blood T cell repertoires in COVID-19. V lost 3 bases and J 7 bases, leaving 17 bases between the germline ends. Per the germline V gene, CDR1 is SGHRS and CDR2 is YFSETQ. The CDR3 totals 16 residues. Method: immunoSEQ multiplex PCR; TCRdb's copy keeps in-frame clones and lacks some. Here the sample spans approximately 210,000 clones, more than 70% being singletons. The source is a man aged 50 or older with active or convalescent COVID-19. This chain connects TRBV5-1 to TRBJ1-6, with D possibly TRBD1 on 5 matching bases. Sequencing was done on a sample of peripheral blood. The CDR3 DNA reads as TGCGCCAGCAGCTCCGACCCCAGGGCTCGGAATTCACCCCTCCACTTT. It yields the protein CASSSDPRARNSPLHF.